Presented here are 20 T cell receptor beta chains from one specimen sequenced in a study of T-cell memory formation after mild COVID-19. TCRdb fed the 5' RACE reads into MiXCR, producing one record per CDR3 protein. The sample has about 290,000 distinct CDR3 sequences; around 15% are singletons. Sample: PBMCs or a T cell subset sorted from them (not recorded which). These receptors all come from a man between 18 and 35 years old who had mild COVID-19 (a few samples of this study predate the infection). Cell type and time point are not known.

This clonotype has a handful of counts. This rearrangement joins TRBV10-3 to TRBJ1-3; no clear D. V lost 10 bases and J lost 8, with 15 bases in between. The CDR3 has 12 amino acids. Germline V gene data show CDR1 as ENHRY and CDR2 as SYGVKD. The CDR3, as DNA: TGTGCCACCGGAGCAAATTCCGACACCATATATTTT. Translated, it gives CATGANSDTIYF.

This clonotype came up many times. One end of the junction varies from germline; a read error may be responsible. This rearrangement joins TRBV7-7 to TRBJ1-4; unclear D gene. The germline V gene has CDR1 SSHAT and CDR2 FNYEAQ (reference sequence). The CDR3 runs to 13 residues. CDR3 sequence reads: CASSLAQDEKLFF. The CDR3 bases are TGTGCTAGCAGCTTAGCCCAAGATGAAAAACTGTTTTTT.

This chain joins TRBV20-1 and TRBJ1-2; 9 nucleotides align to TRBD1. CDR1 is DFQATT and CDR2 is SNEGSKA in the germline V gene (reference sequence). The V gene end was trimmed by 6 bases and the J gene end by 0 bases; junction bases not matched to a gene: 14. The CDR3 has 17 amino acids. CDR3 amino acids: CSAPPGTGRGANYGYTF. As DNA, the CDR3 is TGCAGTGCCCCTCCCGGGACAGGGAGAGGGGCTAACTATGGCTACACCTTC.

V usage is TRBV15 and J usage is TRBJ2-1; D remains ambiguous. Trimming removed 3 bases at V and 0 bases at J, with 15 bases between. CDR3 length equals 17 residues. The germline V gene has CDR1 LNHNV and CDR2 YYDKDF (reference sequence). CDR3 residues: CATSSRSLWASYNEQFF. DNA of the CDR3: TGTGCCACCAGCAGCCGTAGTTTGTGGGCCTCCTACAATGAGCAGTTCTTC. Full variable domain (rest looked up from reference TRBV15 and TRBJ2-1): DAMVIQNPRYQVTQFGKPVTLSCSQTLNHNVMYWYQQKSSQAPKLLFHYYDKDFNNEADTPDNFQSRRPNTSFCFLDIRSPGLGDTAMYLCATSSRSLWASYNEQFFGPGTRLTVL.

CDR3 in amino acids: CSARRHDTEAFF. DNA for the CDR3: TGCAGCGCTAGGAGACACGACACTGAAGCTTTCTTT. V usage is TRBV29-1 and J usage is TRBJ1-1; D unresolved. Germline V gene data show CDR1 as SQVTM and CDR2 as ANQGSEA. V shed 7 bases and J shed 3 bases, with 12 bases lying between them. This CDR3 region has 12 residues.

This clonotype has more than one count but fewer than ten. The chain uses TRBV7-3 and TRBJ2-1; D ambiguous. The V gene lost 5 bases and the J gene lost 8 bases, with 16 bases spanning the gap. Germline V gives CDR1 SGHTA, CDR2 FQGTGA. The CDR3 totals 14 residues. The CDR3 sequence: CASSVGPKPDEQFF. CDR3 DNA: TGTGCCAGCAGCGTGGGCCCTAAACCGGATGAGCAGTTCTTC.

The chain links TRBV5-4 to TRBJ2-1, with TRBD2 matching 7 bases. There are 15 residues in the CDR3. The germline V gene has CDR1 SGHNT and CDR2 YYREEE (reference sequence). The J segment lost 3 bases and the V segment lost 3 bases, leaving 6 bases of the junction unmatched. The CDR3 DNA is TGTGCCAGCAGCTCCACTAGCGTGGGCTACAATGAGCAGTTCTTC. Protein product: CASSSTSVGYNEQFF.

This clonotype has just a few counts. This chain joins TRBV5-5 and TRBJ2-2; D unclear. V was trimmed by 4 bases and J by 6 bases, leaving 13 bases between them. The CDR3 has 14 amino acids. The germline V gene has CDR1 SGHKS and CDR2 YYEKEE (reference sequence). In DNA, the CDR3 is TGTGCCAGCAGCGCGGCTCCCGGCTCCGGGGAGCTGTTTTTT. Protein sequence: CASSAAPGSGELFF.

In its sample, this clonotype was seen a few times. The V and J genes are TRBV28 and TRBJ2-7; tentatively, D is TRBD2 (5 bases). The V gene's germline CDR1 is MDHEN and CDR2 SYDVKM. The ends were cut back, 6 bases at V and 6 bases at J, with 15 bases in the middle. This CDR3 has 13 residues. CDR3 DNA: TGTGCCAGCAGGTCCGGACTCTGGGGCGAGCAGTACGTC. Its translation: CASRSGLWGEQYV.

The chain couples TRBV3-1 to TRBJ1-5; D not resolved. The germline V gene has CDR1 LGHDT and CDR2 YNNKEL (reference sequence). This CDR3 comprises 12 residues. V lost 2 bases and J lost 4, with 3 bases in between. This chain's CDR3 is CASSQLNQPQHF. The CDR3 DNA sequence: TGTGCCAGCAGCCAACTGAATCAGCCCCAGCATTTT.

This clonotype was found many times. The chain uses TRBV7-9 and TRBJ1-6; D is perhaps TRBD1 (5 bases). This CDR3 spans 14 amino acids. With 1 base removed from V and 5 bases from J, the gap between germline ends came to 6 bases. Per the germline V gene, CDR1 is SEHNR and CDR2 is FQNEAQ (reference sequence). The CDR3 reads CASSLEGDNSPLHF. Here the CDR3 DNA reads TGTGCCAGCAGCTTAGAAGGGGATAATTCACCCCTCCACTTT.

This clonotype has only a few counts. J is TRBJ2-1 and V is TRBV30; TRBD1 matches 7 bases. CDR3 size: 15 residues. The trim removed 2 bases at V and 4 bases at J, leaving 8 bases unmatched. The germline CDR1 and CDR2 sequences are GTSNPN and SVGIG (reference sequence). The CDR3 protein is CAWSRGQESYNEQFF. The CDR3 bases are TGTGCCTGGAGTAGAGGACAGGAGTCTTACAATGAGCAGTTCTTC.

This clonotype was detected a few times. The chain joins TRBV20-1 to TRBJ1-1; 9 bases align to TRBD1. CDR3 size: 15 residues. The germline V gene encodes CDR1 DFQATT and CDR2 SNEGSKA (reference sequence). The V gene end was trimmed by 7 bases and the J gene end by 4 bases; junction bases not matched to a gene: 13. DNA for the CDR3: TGCAGTGGGATGAGGACAGGGGATAGCAGCACTGAAGCTTTCTTT. Translating it yields CSGMRTGDSSTEAFF.

This clonotype was counted many times. The chain has TRBV5-1 and TRBJ1-1, with D unclear. Trimming removed 0 bases from V and 0 bases from J, with 3 bases in between. From germline, CDR1 is SGHRS and CDR2 YFSETQ. The CDR3 covers 13 residues. The CDR3 loop reads CASSLAVNTEAFF. The CDR3 DNA follows: TGCGCCAGCAGCTTGGCGGTGAACACTGAAGCTTTCTTT.

This clonotype was seen at least ten times. V usage is TRBV5-1 and J usage is TRBJ2-5, with a tentative D call TRBD1 (5 bases). Trimming cost V 4 bases and J 7 bases, with 17 bases left between them. The CDR3 consists of 14 residues. Germline CDR1 SGHRS, CDR2 YFSETQ. The CDR3 DNA sequence: TGCGCCAGCAGCCCGCGACAGCAAAGGGTGACCCAGTACTTC. Encoded protein: CASSPRQQRVTQYF.

Only a few counts were recorded for this clonotype. The rearrangement links TRBV4-1 to TRBJ1-4; D is undetermined. Between the trimmed V and J ends, which lost 0 bases and 0 bases, there was a span of 11 bases. Germline V gene sequence: CDR1 MGHRA, CDR2 YSYEKL. The CDR3 is made up of 17 amino acids. As DNA, the CDR3 is TGCGCCAGCAGCCAAGATGGCCAGATCACAACTAATGAAAAACTGTTTTTT. Translated: CASSQDGQITTNEKLFF.

This clonotype was recorded a few times. The chain couples TRBV20-1 to TRBJ2-3, with TRBD2 matching over 13 bases. Germline trimming cut 6 bases from V and 4 bases from J; bases unmatched to any gene: 4. CDR1 and CDR2 (germline): DFQATT, SNEGSKA (reference sequence). The CDR3 is made up of 14 amino acids. This chain's CDR3 is CSAATSGGADTQYF. CDR3 bases: TGCAGTGCGGCTACTAGCGGGGGGGCAGATACGCAGTATTTT.

On this clonotype itself: This sequence may be a read error, since a much larger clone differs from it by one base. The J gene is TRBJ1-6, the V gene TRBV12-3 or TRBV12-4; D is perhaps TRBD1 (6 bases). The CDR3 has 14 amino acids. CDR3 coding DNA: TGTGCCAGCAGGTGGGGGCGAAATAATTCACACCTCCACTTT. It encodes CASRWGRNNSHLHF.

The chain links TRBV10-3 to TRBJ2-7; 7 bases fit TRBD2. The CDR3 is 17 residues long. Unmatched junction bases numbered 11, after V lost 0 bases and J lost 3 bases. Germline lookup yields CDR1 ENHRY and CDR2 SYGVKD. The CDR3 spells CAISESISGREGYEQYV. In DNA form, the CDR3 reads TGTGCCATCAGTGAGTCGATTTCCGGCAGGGAGGGCTACGAGCAGTACGTC.

CDR3 nucleotides: TGCGCCAGCAGCCAAGAGCAGGCCCAAGAGACCCAGTACTTC. This codes for CASSQEQAQETQYF. The chain is built from TRBV4-3 and TRBJ2-5; no reliable D call. Germline CDR1 LGHNA, CDR2 YSLEER. The CDR3 contains 14 residues. V was shortened by 0 bases and J by 1 base, with 6 bases between the two germline ends.